The 10 T cell receptor beta chains below come from one sample, sequenced in a study of identifying expanded T cells in peripheral blood. Generated by immunoSEQ multiplex PCR, the TCRdb table keeps only in-frame clones and is missing some. The sample records tens of thousands of clones, 84% being singletons. The sequenced sample was blood. Receptors were obtained from a person between 18 and 75 years old in good health.

The V gene is TRBV11-2, the J gene TRBJ1-2; TRBD1 matches 10 bases. The CDR3 is 14 amino acids. The germline CDR1 and CDR2 sequences are SGHAT and FQNNGV. The V and J ends lost 3 bases and 4 bases, in that order; junction bases with no gene match: 2. Written as DNA, the CDR3 is TGTGCCAGCAGCTTGGACAGGGGGGGCTATGGCTACACCTTC. Its translation: CASSLDRGGYGYTF.

The V gene is TRBV5-1, the J gene TRBJ2-5, with TRBD1 matching 7 bases. Germline V gene sequence: CDR1 SGHRS, CDR2 YFSETQ. The CDR3 length is 14 residues. After removal of 4 bases from V and 2 bases from J, the junction contained 5 bases not matched to a gene. In DNA, the CDR3 is TGCGCCAGCAGCCGGGGACAGACTCAAGAGACCCAGTACTTC. The encoded protein is CASSRGQTQETQYF. The whole variable domain, remainder taken from reference TRBV5-1 and TRBJ2-5, is KAGVTQTPRYLIKTRGQQVTLSCSPISGHRSVSWYQQTPGQGLQFLFEYFSETQRNKGNFPGRFSGRQFSNSRSEMNVSTLELGDSALYLCASSRGQTQETQYFGPGTRLLVL.

The chain uses TRBV19 and TRBJ1-1, with 8 bases identical to TRBD1. The germline CDR1 and CDR2 sequences are LNHDA and SQIVND (reference sequence). The CDR3 extends over 17 amino acids. The V and J ends lost 3 bases and 5 bases, in that order; junction bases with no gene match: 14. The CDR3 sequence is CASSIPAQDREKTEAFF. CDR3 DNA sequence: TGTGCCAGTAGTATCCCCGCCCAGGACAGGGAGAAGACTGAAGCTTTCTTT.

This chain connects TRBV7-2 to TRBJ2-1; 11 positions match TRBD2. The CDR3 contains 15 residues. The V segment lost 5 bases and the J segment 10 bases; nucleotides outside the gene matches: 10. CDR1 is SGHTA, CDR2 FQGNSA, per germline. CDR3 loop: CASSPRTSGSGEQFF. CDR3 DNA sequence: TGTGCCAGCAGCCCTAGGACTAGCGGGTCCGGGGAGCAGTTCTTC.

The chain joins TRBV9 to TRBJ2-7; D unresolved. The ends were cut back, 0 bases at V and 3 bases at J, with 13 bases in the middle. The CDR3 extends over 15 amino acids. From germline, CDR1 is SGDLS and CDR2 YYNGEE. CDR3 amino acids: CASSVGELTFYEQYF. For the CDR3, the DNA is TGTGCCAGCAGCGTAGGTGAACTGACATTCTACGAGCAGTACTTC.

This chain links TRBV30 with TRBJ2-2; 7 nucleotides agree with TRBD2. After removal of 8 bases from V and 7 bases from J, the junction contained 4 bases not matched to a gene. CDR3 length: 11 residues. Germline loops: CDR1 GTSNPN, CDR2 SVGIG (reference sequence). The CDR3 region has the DNA TGTGCCGGGGGGGTTGGCGGGGAGCTGTTTTTT. Its translation is CAGGVGGELFF.

This chain joins TRBV18 and TRBJ2-1; D is ambiguous. Trimming stripped 3 bases from V and 1 base from J, with 4 bases between. The V gene's germline CDR1 is KGHSH and CDR2 LQKENI. The CDR3 is 13 amino acids. CDR3 protein: CASSPSSYNEQFF. The CDR3 DNA reads TGTGCCAGCTCACCCTCTTCCTACAATGAGCAGTTCTTC.

This clone was counted between two and nine times. The V gene is TRBV6-6, the J gene TRBJ2-5, with a tentative D call TRBD1 (5 bases). The V gene lost 2 bases and the J gene lost 5 bases, with 15 bases spanning the gap. The germline V gene has CDR1 MNHNY and CDR2 SVGAGI (reference sequence). There are 15 residues in the CDR3. CDR3 loop: CASSYIRGASETQYF. The CDR3, as DNA: TGTGCCAGCAGTTACATAAGGGGCGCGTCCGAGACCCAGTACTTC.

The V gene is TRBV2, the J gene TRBJ2-2; D call uncertain. The CDR3 runs to 13 residues. The germline gives CDR1 SNHLY, CDR2 FYNNEI. V lost 8 bases and J lost 1, with 8 bases in between. DNA of the CDR3: TGTGCCAGCCGAACAGTGAACACCGGGGAGCTGTTTTTT. Its translation is CASRTVNTGELFF.

The chain joins TRBV6-5 to TRBJ2-7; D possibly matches TRBD1 or TRBD2 (5 bases each). Trimming took 6 bases from V and 3 from J, leaving 18 bases between them. Germline assignment: CDR1 MNHEY and CDR2 SVGAGI. This CDR3 region has 15 residues. The CDR3: CASRGPGTKNYEQYF. For the CDR3, the DNA is TGTGCCAGCAGGGGCCCCGGGACGAAGAACTACGAGCAGTACTTC.